This TCR beta chain was found in a study of vaccination effects on CD4 cells after COVID-19. Using immunoSEQ multiplex PCR, the repertoire was profiled, and TCRdb retains in-frame clones only, with some absent. Counted here are about 22,000 clones, under 85% occurring once; the ten biggest clones make up about 25%. Sequencing followed a ViraFEST assay step that expanded antigen-specific CD4+ T cells with viral peptide pools. At the end of about 10 days of culture, CD4+ T cells were isolated. Either the BNT162b2 or mRNA-1273 vaccine was given to participants in two doses. Supplemented with roughly 9.6 IU/ml IL-2 and 9.5 to 10 ug/ml peptides, under 2.5 million PBMC per well were kept in culture. Concerning this clone itself: The antigen remains unidentified.

Germline CDR1 is MGHRA and CDR2 is YSYEKL. Trimming took off 3 bases at V and 0 bases at J, with 12 bases between the two ends. The CDR3 has 16 amino acids. This clonotype originated in a human donor who received a COVID-19 vaccine. This material consisted of CD4+ T cells from PBMCs cultured with HCoV-NL63 spike peptides, taken after COVID-19 vaccination. V is TRBV4-1 and J is TRBJ1-3; D is unresolved. The CDR3 loop reads CASSQDAADSGNTIYF. The CDR3 DNA reads as TGCGCCAGCAGCCAGGACGCCGCTGACTCTGGAAACACCATATATTTT.